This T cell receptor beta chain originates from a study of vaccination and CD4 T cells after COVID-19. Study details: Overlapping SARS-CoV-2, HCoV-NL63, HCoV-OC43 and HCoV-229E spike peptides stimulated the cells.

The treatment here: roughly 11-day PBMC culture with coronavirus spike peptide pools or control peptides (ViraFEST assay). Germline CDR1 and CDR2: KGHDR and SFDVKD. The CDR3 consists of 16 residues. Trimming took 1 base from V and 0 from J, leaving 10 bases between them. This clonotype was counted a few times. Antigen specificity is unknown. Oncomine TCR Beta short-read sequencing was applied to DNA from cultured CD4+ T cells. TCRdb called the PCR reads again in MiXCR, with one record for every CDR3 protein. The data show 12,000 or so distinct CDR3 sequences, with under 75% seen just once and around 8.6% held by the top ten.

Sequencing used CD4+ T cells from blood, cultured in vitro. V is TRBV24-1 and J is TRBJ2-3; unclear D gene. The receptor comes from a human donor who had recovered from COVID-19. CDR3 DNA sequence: TGTGCCACCAGTGATTTTGGGAAACAAAGCACAGATACGCAGTATTTT. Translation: CATSDFGKQSTDTQYF.